This entry features one T cell receptor (beta chain) sequence. The study ran its PCR with 60 Vbeta and 13 Jbeta primers. TCRdb's table, derived via immunoSEQ multiplex PCR, lists solely in-frame clones and lacks some. Of some 70,000 clones in the sample, 55% to 65% were seen once. The ends lost 5 bases at V and 7 bases at J; junction bases unmatched: 13. Germline V gives CDR1 SGDLS, CDR2 YYNGEE. This CDR3 comprises 15 residues. This entry comes from a study of cytomegalovirus exposure and HLA in healthy donors. The V gene is TRBV9, the J gene TRBJ2-5; 8 nucleotides agree with TRBD2. This TCR was sampled from a woman between 50 and 59 years old in good health and CMV-seronegative. Sequencing input: PBMCs. DNA for the CDR3: TGTGCCAGCAGTCATCAGAGCCGGGAGGGAGTGACCCAGTACTTC. This translates into CASSHQSREGVTQYF. The full variable domain, in which reference TRBV9 and TRBJ2-5 provide the parts outside the CDR3, is DSGVTQTPKHLITATGQRVTLRCSPRSGDLSVYWYQQSLDQGLQFLIQYYNGEERAKGNILERFSAQQFPDLHSELNLSSLELGDSALYFCASSHQSREGVTQYFGPGTRLLVL.